This entry lists 22 T cell receptor beta chains sequenced from one sample in a study of CD8 T cells in Susac syndrome. RNA, at roughly 0.45 to 1 ug, was reverse transcribed with random hexamers. TCRdb redid the calling of the immunoSEQ multiplex PCR reads with MiXCR, one entry per CDR3 protein. The repertoire includes tens of thousands of distinct CDR3 sequences, 90% to 95% of them detected once, and about 0.28% sits in the top ten. What was sequenced was CD4+ T cells from PBMCs. All receptors derive from a human donor with Susac syndrome.

The rearrangement uses TRBV4-3 and TRBJ2-3; 8 bases align to TRBD2. CDR3 length equals 14 residues. CDR1 LGHNA and CDR2 YSLEER come from the germline V gene. The V and J ends lost 0 bases and 4 bases, in that order; junction bases with no gene match: 0. The CDR3 loop reads CASSQELAADTQYF. CDR3 in DNA: TGCGCCAGCAGCCAAGAACTAGCGGCAGATACGCAGTATTTT.

This sequence joins TRBV27 and TRBJ2-7, with D perhaps matching TRBD2 (6 bases). Germline assignment: CDR1 MNHEY and CDR2 SMNVEV (reference sequence). Trimming shortened V by 4 bases and J by 3 bases, and 22 bases separated the two germline ends. The CDR3 consists of 17 residues. Here the CDR3 DNA reads TGTGCCAGCAGTTCGGGCGCTCGGGGGTCTCTAGGCTACGAGCAGTACTTC. It translates to CASSSGARGSLGYEQYF.

The chain is built from TRBV27 and TRBJ1-2, with D possibly being TRBD1 (5 bases). Trimming removed 7 bases at V and 0 bases at J, with 12 bases between. This CDR3 has 14 residues. Germline V CDR1 and CDR2: MNHEY, SMNVEV (reference sequence). The CDR3, as DNA: TGTGCCAGCACTACCAAGACAGCTAACTATGGCTACACCTTC. Its translation: CASTTKTANYGYTF.

The rearrangement uses TRBV2 and TRBJ2-5; 10 nucleotides agree with TRBD2. This CDR3 spans 15 amino acids. Germline V lookup: CDR1 SNHLY, CDR2 FYNNEI. J lost 1 base, V lost 3 bases, and 2 bases had no gene match. DNA of the CDR3: TGTGCCAGCAGTGACCTAGCGGGGGCCCAAGAGACCCAGTACTTC. Amino acids: CASSDLAGAQETQYF. The full variable domain, with the rest looked up from reference TRBV2 and TRBJ2-5, is EPEVTQTPSHQVTQMGQEVILRCVPISNHLYFYWYRQILGQKVEFLVSFYNNEISEKSEIFDDQFSVERPDGSNFTLKIRSTKLEDSAMYFCASSDLAGAQETQYFGPGTRLLVL.

The chain carries TRBV6-1 and TRBJ2-2; D call uncertain. This CDR3 is 14 amino acids long. Looked up from germline, CDR1 is MNHNS and CDR2 is SASEGT. V lost 1 base and J lost 6, with 9 bases in between. The CDR3 loop reads CASSEVDGAGELFF. The CDR3 bases are TGTGCCAGCAGTGAAGTGGATGGGGCCGGGGAGCTGTTTTTT.

The chain recombines TRBV20-1 with TRBJ1-5; D is ambiguous. The CDR3 contains 15 residues. Germline CDR1 and CDR2: DFQATT and SNEGSKA (reference sequence). The germline V and J ends were trimmed by 3 bases and 3 bases, with 15 bases remaining between them. The CDR3 DNA follows: TGCAGTGCTAGTAGGGTAGAAGGTTTCAATCAGCCCCAGCATTTT. Amino acid sequence: CSASRVEGFNQPQHF.

The rearrangement joins TRBV12-3 or TRBV12-4 to TRBJ1-2; 7 bases map to TRBD1. The CDR3 extends over 18 amino acids. The V gene end was trimmed by 5 bases and the J gene end by 4 bases; junction bases not matched to a gene: 19. The CDR3 loop is CASSGSTPGQRDPYGYTF. DNA of the CDR3: TGTGCCAGCAGTGGATCCACACCGGGACAGCGAGACCCCTATGGCTACACCTTC.

The CDR3 reads CASSLSRGQETQYF. The CDR3 nucleotides read TGTGCCAGCAGTTTATCACGCGGCCAAGAGACCCAGTACTTC. The J gene is TRBJ2-5, the V gene TRBV28; D is ambiguous. CDR3 length: 14 residues. V gave up 1 base and J gave up 1 base, with 7 bases separating them. CDR1 and CDR2 (germline): MDHEN, SYDVKM.

Comment on this clonotype: One junction end does not reproduce the germline sequence, and a read error may be involved. The rearrangement joins TRBV20-1 to TRBJ1-2, with 9 bases lining up with TRBD1. Germline lookup yields CDR1 DFQATT and CDR2 SNEGSKA (reference sequence). CDR3 length equals 14 residues. CDR3 coding DNA: TGCAGTGCTAGAGAAGGGGACAGGGTCTATGGTTACACCTTC. It is translated as CSAREGDRVYGYTF.

This sequence joins TRBV28 and TRBJ2-1; possibly TRBD1 for D (6 bases). V lost 8 bases and J lost 4, with 9 bases in between. Germline CDR1 is MDHEN and CDR2 is SYDVKM. CDR3 size: 12 residues. The CDR3 here is CASGTSYNEQFF. The CDR3 DNA follows: TGTGCCAGCGGGACATCTTACAATGAGCAGTTCTTC.

The chain employs TRBV6-5 and TRBJ2-5, with TRBD2 matching 9 bases. CDR1 MNHEY and CDR2 SVGAGI come from the germline V gene. Unmatched junction bases numbered 5, after V lost 2 bases and J lost 4 bases. CDR3 length: 15 amino acids. The CDR3 here is CASSYGQAGGETQYF. DNA of the CDR3: TGTGCCAGCAGTTACGGTCAAGCGGGAGGAGAGACCCAGTACTTC.

The rearrangement links TRBV4-3 to TRBJ2-7, with 11 bases identical to TRBD1. The CDR3 runs 17 residues. Trimming removed 0 bases from V and 0 bases from J; junction bases left unmatched: 4. CDR1 is LGHNA and CDR2 is YSLEER in the germline V gene. CDR3: CASSQDGGTGGSYEQYF. In nucleotides, the CDR3 is TGCGCCAGCAGCCAAGACGGCGGGACAGGGGGCTCCTACGAGCAGTACTTC.

This rearrangement joins TRBV10-3 to TRBJ2-5; weak D call: TRBD1 (6 bases). The V and J ends lost 6 bases and 3 bases respectively, with 17 bases between them. The CDR3 consists of 15 residues. Germline CDR1 is ENHRY and CDR2 is SYGVKD. For the CDR3, the DNA is TGTGCCATCAGCGCCGGGACAAAGACCAAAGAGACCCAGTACTTC. Amino acid sequence: CAISAGTKTKETQYF.

The rearrangement joins TRBV5-1 to TRBJ1-3; D ambiguous. CDR1 is SGHRS and CDR2 is YFSETQ in the germline V gene. V was clipped by 0 bases and J by 6 bases, with 10 bases between them. The CDR3 sequence is 14 residues long. The CDR3 region is CASSLGPSENTIYF. Written as DNA, the CDR3 is TGCGCCAGCAGCTTGGGCCCTAGCGAAAACACCATATATTTT.

CDR3 nucleotide sequence: TGTGCCTGGAGGGAAACTGAAGCTTTCTTT. Its protein product is CAWRETEAFF. This chain uses TRBV30 with TRBJ1-1, with unresolved D. The germline gives CDR1 GTSNPN, CDR2 SVGIG (reference sequence). Trimming removed 3 bases at V and 5 bases at J, with 4 bases between. The length of the CDR3 is 10 residues.

V is TRBV24-1 and J is TRBJ2-1, with 8 bases matching TRBD2. The length of the CDR3 is 13 residues. Germline values: CDR1 KGHDR, CDR2 SFDVKD. Germline trimming cut 12 bases from V and 6 bases from J; bases unmatched to any gene: 9. CDR3 region: CASMGLVGNEQFF. In DNA, the CDR3 is TGTGCCTCGATGGGACTAGTGGGCAATGAGCAGTTCTTC.

This clonotype was detected a few times. The V gene is TRBV6-1, the J gene TRBJ2-7; 7 bases map to TRBD1. V gave up 5 bases and J gave up 4 bases; unmatched junction bases: 5. The germline V gene encodes CDR1 MNHNS and CDR2 SASEGT. The CDR3 has 13 residues. CDR3 nucleotide sequence: TGTGCCAGCAGTAGAGGGACAGCGTACGAGCAGTACTTC. It translates to CASSRGTAYEQYF.

The rearrangement links TRBV30 to TRBJ2-2; no clear D gene. The V end was cut by 0 bases, the J end by 3 bases, with 8 bases between. The CDR3 runs to 14 residues. CDR1 is GTSNPN and CDR2 is SVGIG in the germline V gene (reference sequence). The CDR3 coding sequence is TGTGCCTGGAGTGTACAGCAGTACACCGGGGAGCTGTTTTTT. It codes for CAWSVQQYTGELFF. Full variable domain (missing parts from reference TRBV30 and TRBJ2-2): SQTIHQWPATLVQPVGSPLSLECTVEGTSNPNLYWYRQAAGRGLQLLFYSVGIGQISSEVPQNLSASRPQDRQFILSSKKLLLSDSGFYLCAWSVQQYTGELFFGEGSRLTVL.

This chain uses TRBV6-5 with TRBJ2-7; D ambiguous. The CDR3 spans 14 residues. Trimming pared 6 bases from V and 0 bases from J, leaving 12 bases between. Germline V gene sequence: CDR1 MNHEY, CDR2 SVGAGI. As DNA, the CDR3 is TGTGCCAGCAGCTTGGGAAGCCTCTCCTACGAGCAGTACTTC. Translating it yields CASSLGSLSYEQYF.

This clonotype came up a few times. This chain connects TRBV7-9 to TRBJ1-1; 7 bases are shared with TRBD1. This CDR3 spans 17 amino acids. The V segment lost 5 bases and the J segment 0 bases; nucleotides outside the gene matches: 12. Germline CDR1 reads SEHNR; CDR2 reads FQNEAQ (reference sequence). CDR3 coding DNA: TGTGCCAGCAGCCCCCTGGTATGGGGACAGTTGAACACTGAAGCTTTCTTT. Its translation: CASSPLVWGQLNTEAFF.

This clonotype was seen a single time. V gene TRBV7-6 combines with J gene TRBJ1-6; maybe TRBD1 (5 bases). With 1 base removed from V and 7 bases from J, the gap between germline ends came to 14 bases. Germline V CDR1 and CDR2: SGHVS, FNYEAQ. This CDR3 spans 16 amino acids. The CDR3 here is CASSLDVGGGNSPLHF. The CDR3, as DNA: TGTGCCAGCAGCTTAGATGTGGGCGGGGGGAATTCACCCCTCCACTTT.

The chain uses TRBV4-3 and TRBJ2-3, with TRBD2 matching 7 bases. Germline lookup yields CDR1 LGHNA and CDR2 YSLEER. The V gene end was trimmed by 4 bases and the J gene end by 1 base; junction bases not matched to a gene: 8. This CDR3 spans 16 amino acids. CDR3 sequence reads: CASSPWAGVGTDTQYF. Here the CDR3 DNA reads TGCGCCAGCAGCCCATGGGCGGGGGTAGGCACAGATACGCAGTATTTT.